One T cell receptor (beta chain) is described in this entry. This CDR3 is 13 amino acids long. Trimming took 6 bases from V and 12 from J, leaving 18 bases between them. The data originate from a study of CD8 T cells in Susac syndrome. Definite or probable Susac syndrome was diagnosed using recently defined diagnostic criteria. Reverse transcription used about 0.5 to 1 ug RNA and random hexamers. Amplification of TCR beta CDR3 across 54 Vbeta and 13 Jbeta was performed with immunoSEQ multiplex PCR. TCRdb analysed the immunoSEQ multiplex PCR reads with MiXCR anew, one entry per CDR3 protein. The data contain about 190,000 distinct CDR3 sequences, approximately 94% of them singletons.

The clonotype originates from a human donor with Susac syndrome. The rearrangement links TRBV12-3 or TRBV12-4 to TRBJ2-1, with D perhaps TRBD2 (6 bases). The specimen was CD4+ T cells from PBMCs. Written as DNA, the CDR3 is TGTGCCAGCAGGAACGTGACTAGTGCAGGGCAGTTCTTC. This codes for CASRNVTSAGQFF.